The sequence of this TCR beta chain was determined in a study of cytomegalovirus exposure and HLA in healthy donors. Study-wide results and caveats: It has been reported that TCR beta sequences accurately predicted the HLA-A and HLA-B alleles of most subjects. Rates of TCR association differed by HLA locus in a later analysis, with DRB1 highest and HLA-C lowest.

Both 60 Vbeta primers and 13 Jbeta primers went into the PCR. Profiled with immunoSEQ multiplex PCR; TCRdb holds only in-frame clones, not every one. This repertoire shows 85,000 to 130,000 clones, roughly 75% found once; its top ten account for 2.5%. Likely unrecorded immune exposures existed in these nominally healthy donors. V lost 1 base, J lost 7 bases, and 11 bases lay in between. Germline V CDR1 and CDR2: SGHRS, YFSETQ. This CDR3 contains 13 residues. In regard to this clone: Its antigen remains unknown.

The V gene is TRBV5-1, the J gene TRBJ1-1; tentatively, D is TRBD1 (5 bases). The TCR originated in a man in his forties in good health and CMV-seronegative. Sequenced: PBMCs. CDR3 coding DNA: TGCGCCAGCAGCTTGCAAGGGGCGTGTGAAGCTTTCTTT. Amino acids: CASSLQGACEAFF.